These T cell receptor beta chains were read from a single sample in a study of blood T cell repertoires in COVID-19. TCRdb's copy holds only in-frame clones and misses some; the assay was immunoSEQ multiplex PCR. Counted here are tens of thousands of clones, approximately 81% occurring once; the ten biggest clones make up about a tenth. Sequenced input: peripheral blood. These receptor sequences come from a man aged 60-69 years with COVID-19, enrolled during active disease. CDR3s include the opening cysteine and the closing phenylalanine or tryptophan. A D gene is named only where the DNA matches it firmly. A clone size is listed for some rows: how often the clone was seen (once, few, many), or a class if it is expanded.

d_gene	len	v_gene	abundance	j_gene	CDR3aa	CDR3nt
NA	15	TRBV6-1	NA	TRBJ2-1	CASSDQGGSYNEQFF	TGTGCCAGCAGTGATCAGGGCGGATCCTACAATGAGCAGTTCTTC
NA	14	TRBV7-9	NA	TRBJ1-2	CASSLGVSSYGYTF	TGTGCCAGCAGCTTAGGAGTGAGTAGTTATGGCTACACCTTC
NA	17	TRBV6-1	NA	TRBJ1-2	CASSERGAVFSNYGYTF	TGTGCCAGCAGTGAACGTGGGGCGGTTTTTTCTAACTATGGCTACACCTTC
NA	12	TRBV6-5	NA	TRBJ2-1	CASSSVYNEQFF	TGTGCCAGCAGTTCCGTATACAATGAGCAGTTCTTC
NA	15	TRBV6-1	few	TRBJ1-2	CASSESPTVTYGYTF	TGTGCCAGCAGTGAGAGCCCCACAGTTACCTATGGCTACACCTTC
TRBD1	14	TRBV7-9	NA	TRBJ1-6	CASSPDRAYSPLHF	TGTGCCAGCAGCCCAGACAGGGCATATTCACCCCTCCACTTT
TRBD2	15	TRBV25-1	NA	TRBJ2-1	CASDKLAGGINEQFF	TGTGCCAGCGACAAACTAGCGGGGGGCATAAATGAGCAGTTCTTC
TRBD2	14	TRBV4-1	NA	TRBJ2-5	CASSQLAGGPSRYF	TGCGCCAGCAGCCAACTAGCGGGGGGCCCTTCTCGGTACTTC
NA	13	TRBV19	NA	TRBJ1-2	CASTPTRNYGYTF	TGTGCCAGTACCCCGACAAGGAACTATGGCTACACCTTC
TRBD1	14	TRBV18	NA	TRBJ2-5	CASSRTGSQETQYF	TGTGCCAGCTCACGGACAGGTTCTCAAGAGACCCAGTACTTC
TRBD2	19	TRBV10-1	NA	TRBJ2-6	CASSRGGLLLSSGANVLTF	TGCGCCAGCAGTAGGGGAGGGCTACTCCTGAGCTCTGGGGCCAACGTCCTGACTTTC
NA	16	TRBV10-2	NA	TRBJ2-2	CASSESSGGSTGELFF	TGCGCCAGCAGTGAGTCGTCCGGGGGTAGCACCGGGGAGCTGTTTTTT
NA	14	TRBV10-1	few	TRBJ2-7	CASSESTDGSEQYF	TGCGCCAGCAGTGAGTCGACGGATGGGAGCGAGCAGTACTTC
TRBD1	14	TRBV7-2	NA	TRBJ1-2	CASSLDRDRDGYTF	TGTGCCAGCAGCTTAGACCGGGACAGAGATGGCTACACCTTC
TRBD2	14	TRBV6-1	NA	TRBJ2-7	CASSDLAGGGEQYF	TGTGCCAGCAGTGATTTAGCGGGAGGGGGGGAGCAGTACTTC
NA	14	TRBV7-9	NA	TRBJ1-1	CASSLMRGPAEAFF	TGTGCCAGCAGCTTAATGCGGGGTCCGGCTGAAGCTTTCTTT
NA	15	TRBV7-3	NA	TRBJ2-1	CASSKRDTAYNEQFF	TGTGCCAGCAGCAAACGGGACACCGCCTACAATGAGCAGTTCTTC
TRBD1	15	TRBV25-1	few	TRBJ2-7	CASSESGQGSYEQYF	TGTGCCAGCAGTGAATCAGGACAGGGCTCCTACGAGCAGTACTTC
NA	15	TRBV3-1/TRBV3-2	NA	TRBJ1-4	CASTSLGGLDEKLFF	TGTGCCAGCACCTCCCTTGGGGGCTTGGATGAAAAACTGTTTTTT
NA	15	TRBV18	NA	TRBJ2-2	CASSPAQGRTGELFF	TGTGCCAGCTCACCGGCACAGGGCCGGACCGGGGAGCTGTTTTTT
NA	12	TRBV7-2	NA	TRBJ1-1	CASSVSGTEAFF	TGTGCCAGCAGCGTTTCGGGAACTGAAGCTTTCTTT
NA	14	TRBV5-6	NA	TRBJ2-2	CASSLEAFGGELFF	TGTGCCAGCAGCTTGGAGGCCTTCGGGGGGGAGCTGTTTTTT
NA	11	TRBV28	NA	TRBJ1-2	CASQRHYGYTF	TGTGCCAGCCAGAGGCACTATGGCTACACCTTC
NA	15	TRBV7-9	NA	TRBJ2-2	CASSLGSSSTGELFF	TGTGCCAGCAGCTTAGGGAGTTCATCCACCGGGGAGCTGTTTTTT
TRBD1	14	TRBV5-1	few	TRBJ2-1	CASSFDATGMEQFF	TGCGCCAGCAGCTTCGACGCGACAGGGATGGAGCAGTTCTTC
TRBD2	15	TRBV2	NA	TRBJ2-3	CASIGAGVRSDTQYF	TGTGCCAGCATAGGCGCGGGAGTAAGGTCAGATACGCAGTATTTT
NA	12	TRBV7-9	NA	TRBJ1-3	CASSSAGDTIYF	TGTGCCAGCAGCTCCGCGGGGGACACCATATATTTT
TRBD1	15	TRBV5-4	NA	TRBJ2-2	CASSLTGGETGELFF	TGTGCCAGCAGCTTGACAGGGGGCGAAACCGGGGAGCTGTTTTTT
TRBD2	15	TRBV2	NA	TRBJ2-1	CASRPLAGGRDEQFF	TGTGCCAGCAGACCTCTAGCGGGGGGTAGGGATGAGCAGTTCTTC
NA	15	TRBV9	NA	TRBJ1-3	CASSVKGVGENTIYF	TGTGCCAGCAGCGTAAAAGGGGTTGGTGAAAACACCATATATTTT
TRBD1	16	TRBV7-7	NA	TRBJ2-3	CASSPGTGGASDTQYF	TGTGCCAGCAGCCCCGGGACAGGGGGCGCGTCGGATACGCAGTATTTT
NA	15	TRBV9	NA	TRBJ1-3	CASSRGETSGNTIYF	TGTGCCAGCAGCCGGGGGGAAACCTCTGGAAACACCATATATTTT
TRBD1	14	TRBV11-2	NA	TRBJ2-1	CASSKGQGYNEQFF	TGTGCCAGCAGCAAGGGACAGGGCTACAATGAGCAGTTCTTC
TRBD2	14	TRBV6-5	NA	TRBJ2-7	CASKRLAGGGEQYF	TGTGCCAGCAAAAGACTAGCGGGAGGTGGGGAGCAGTACTTC
NA	15	TRBV3-1/TRBV3-2	NA	TRBJ2-5	CASSQEGPFGETQYF	TGTGCCAGCAGCCAAGAGGGCCCCTTCGGAGAGACCCAGTACTTC
NA	16	TRBV3-1/TRBV3-2	NA	TRBJ2-1	CASSPSGQGTYNEQFF	TGTGCCAGCAGCCCTAGCGGACAGGGAACATACAATGAGCAGTTCTTC
NA	15	TRBV6-5	NA	TRBJ2-2	CASRTTRASTGELFF	TGTGCCAGCAGAACAACTAGGGCGAGCACCGGGGAGCTGTTTTTT